These T cell receptor beta chains were read from a single sample in a study of somatic mutations in cytotoxic T cells in rheumatoid arthritis. Data came from immunoSEQ multiplex PCR; TCRdb stores just in-frame clones and leaves some out. The table lists around 11,000 clones, 65% to 80% of them singletons, with roughly 34% in the top ten. Sequenced input: CD8+ T cells sorted from blood. The receptors originated from an adult with rheumatoid arthritis. The CDR3 runs from the conserved cysteine through the conserved F or W. Each record gives: CDR3 protein, J gene, D gene, V gene. The D gene is left open where the match is weak.

CDR3 protein: CASSLLTSADTQYF
J gene: TRBJ2-3
D gene: TRBD2
V gene: TRBV7-3

CDR3 protein: CATSRDRQSGANVLTF
J gene: TRBJ2-6
D gene: .
V gene: TRBV15

CDR3 protein: CASSQGVGDTQYF
J gene: TRBJ2-3
D gene: .
V gene: TRBV5-1

CDR3 protein: CASSLGPAGEAFF
J gene: TRBJ1-1
D gene: .
V gene: TRBV7-6

CDR3 protein: CASSAETSGGNTDTQYF
J gene: TRBJ2-3
D gene: TRBD2
V gene: TRBV9

CDR3 protein: CASRAGTHTEAFF
J gene: TRBJ1-1
D gene: .
V gene: TRBV5-4

CDR3 protein: CASSPIWGGETQYF
J gene: TRBJ2-5
D gene: .
V gene: TRBV7-2

CDR3 protein: CASMDRDTGELFF
J gene: TRBJ2-2
D gene: TRBD1
V gene: TRBV6-1

CDR3 protein: CASRPGLAGSVTGELFF
J gene: TRBJ2-2
D gene: TRBD2
V gene: TRBV19

CDR3 protein: CASSQSGAFGSPLHF
J gene: TRBJ1-6
D gene: .
V gene: TRBV11-1

CDR3 protein: CSVRDSGVSYEQYF
J gene: TRBJ2-7
D gene: .
V gene: TRBV29-1

CDR3 protein: CASSLAGNPSETQYF
J gene: TRBJ2-5
D gene: .
V gene: TRBV5-6

CDR3 protein: CASSPQGFYEQYF
J gene: TRBJ2-7
D gene: .
V gene: TRBV7-9

CDR3 protein: CASRQGGDPPHEQYF
J gene: TRBJ2-7
D gene: .
V gene: TRBV7-6

CDR3 protein: CASSDGDRDPPDTQYF
J gene: TRBJ2-3
D gene: TRBD1
V gene: TRBV9

CDR3 protein: CASSPGASGANEQYF
J gene: .
D gene: TRBD2
V gene: TRBV9

CDR3 protein: CASSPGRSTEAFF
J gene: TRBJ1-1
D gene: .
V gene: TRBV28

CDR3 protein: CASSSWDRGNIQYF
J gene: TRBJ2-4
D gene: TRBD1
V gene: TRBV11-3

CDR3 protein: CASSLPSTGPVNTEAFF
J gene: TRBJ1-1
D gene: .
V gene: TRBV28

CDR3 protein: CAIEQDLSGNTIYF
J gene: TRBJ1-3
D gene: .
V gene: TRBV5-4

CDR3 protein: CASSYQGDQPQHF
J gene: TRBJ1-5
D gene: TRBD1
V gene: TRBV6-5

CDR3 protein: CASSVGGAGGYNEQFF
J gene: TRBJ2-1
D gene: TRBD2
V gene: TRBV9

CDR3 protein: CSATYNEQFF
J gene: TRBJ2-1
D gene: .
V gene: TRBV29-1

CDR3 protein: CASATGWGGYTF
J gene: TRBJ1-2
D gene: .
V gene: TRBV27

CDR3 protein: CASSLGGSQPQHF
J gene: TRBJ1-5
D gene: .
V gene: TRBV11-2

CDR3 protein: CASSLEPSYATNEKLFF
J gene: TRBJ1-4
D gene: .
V gene: TRBV5-1

CDR3 protein: CASSLAGGLNTEAFF
J gene: TRBJ1-1
D gene: .
V gene: TRBV5-1

CDR3 protein: CASSDTGADFYGYTF
J gene: TRBJ1-2
D gene: TRBD1
V gene: TRBV2

CDR3 protein: CASSLAAGQFTGELFF
J gene: TRBJ2-2
D gene: .
V gene: TRBV5-1

CDR3 protein: CASSTRTGSTDTQYF
J gene: TRBJ2-3
D gene: TRBD1
V gene: TRBV13

CDR3 protein: CASSQDGAGGTEAFF
J gene: TRBJ1-1
D gene: TRBD1
V gene: TRBV4-1

CDR3 protein: CASSQEVGGGYSNQPQHF
J gene: TRBJ1-5
D gene: .
V gene: TRBV14

CDR3 protein: CASTPDVVGTEAFF
J gene: TRBJ1-1
D gene: .
V gene: TRBV5-1

CDR3 protein: CASSDSSNQPQHF
J gene: TRBJ1-5
D gene: .
V gene: TRBV6-5

CDR3 protein: CAISESSGTSTDTQYF
J gene: TRBJ2-3
D gene: .
V gene: TRBV10-3

CDR3 protein: CASSLTPGGEGYTF
J gene: TRBJ1-2
D gene: .
V gene: TRBV27

CDR3 protein: CASSLDIISDRGVAYEQYF
J gene: TRBJ2-7
D gene: TRBD1
V gene: TRBV5-1

CDR3 protein: CASSQGQGNTIYF
J gene: TRBJ1-3
D gene: TRBD1
V gene: TRBV4-1

CDR3 protein: CASSQGNQPQHF
J gene: TRBJ1-5
D gene: .
V gene: TRBV4-1

CDR3 protein: CASSLDQEDRGVKEQYF
J gene: TRBJ2-7
D gene: TRBD1
V gene: TRBV11-2

CDR3 protein: CASSGTGEKLFF
J gene: TRBJ1-4
D gene: .
V gene: TRBV6-5